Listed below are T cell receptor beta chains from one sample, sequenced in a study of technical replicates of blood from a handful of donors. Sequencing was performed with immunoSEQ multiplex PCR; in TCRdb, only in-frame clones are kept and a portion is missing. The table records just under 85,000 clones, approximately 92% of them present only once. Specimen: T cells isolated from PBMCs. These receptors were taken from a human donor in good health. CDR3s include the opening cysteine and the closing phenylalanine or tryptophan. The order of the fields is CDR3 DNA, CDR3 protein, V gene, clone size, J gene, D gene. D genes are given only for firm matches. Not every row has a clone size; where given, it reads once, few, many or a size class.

DNA: TGCGCCAGCAGCCAAGACAGGGTCGAGCAGTACTTC
CDR3: CASSQDRVEQYF
V: TRBV4-1
size: .
J: TRBJ2-7
D: .

DNA: TGTGCCAGCAGCTTCCCGGGACAGAGAAACACAGATACGCAGTATTTT
CDR3: CASSFPGQRNTDTQYF
V: TRBV11-2
size: .
J: TRBJ2-3
D: TRBD1

DNA: TGTGCCCTTCGGGGGGGGCTTGGAGGGTCCTATAATTCACCCCTCCACTTT
CDR3: CALRGGLGGSYNSPLHF
V: TRBV30
size: few
J: TRBJ1-6
D: .

DNA: TGTGCCAGCAGTTTATTAGCGGGAGGGCCCCCCGGAGATACGCAGTATTTT
CDR3: CASSLLAGGPPGDTQYF
V: TRBV28
size: .
J: TRBJ2-3
D: TRBD2

DNA: TGCGCCAGCAGCGCGACAGGGGGCTCGTACGAGCAGTACTTC
CDR3: CASSATGGSYEQYF
V: TRBV5-1
size: .
J: TRBJ2-7
D: TRBD1

DNA: TGCGCCAGCAGCTTGCTCACTTCCTACAATGAGCAGTTCTTC
CDR3: CASSLLTSYNEQFF
V: TRBV5-1
size: .
J: TRBJ2-1
D: .

DNA: TGTGCTAGTGGCCTAGGACAGAACAATCAGCCCCAGCATTTT
CDR3: CASGLGQNNQPQHF
V: TRBV12-5
size: .
J: TRBJ1-5
D: .

DNA: TGTGCCAGCAGCCCAGGGGCAAACTATGGCTACACCTTC
CDR3: CASSPGANYGYTF
V: TRBV9
size: .
J: TRBJ1-2
D: .

DNA: TGTGCCATCAGTGTGACCGGGACAGGGGATATAGAAGAGACCCAGTACTTC
CDR3: CAISVTGTGDIEETQYF
V: TRBV10-3
size: .
J: TRBJ2-5
D: TRBD1

DNA: TGTGCCAGCAGCTTGTTATTCGGGGAGCTGTTTTTT
CDR3: CASSLLFGELFF
V: TRBV5-6
size: .
J: TRBJ2-2
D: .

DNA: TGTGCCAGCAGCGCCGCTAGCGAAAAACTGTTTTTT
CDR3: CASSAASEKLFF
V: TRBV7-6
size: .
J: TRBJ1-4
D: .

DNA: TGTGCCAGCAGCTCGGGACTAGCAGGCGATGAGCAGTTCTTC
CDR3: CASSSGLAGDEQFF
V: TRBV11-3
size: .
J: TRBJ2-1
D: TRBD2

DNA: TGTGCCAGCAGCTTAGACGGACTAACAGATACGCAGTATTTT
CDR3: CASSLDGLTDTQYF
V: TRBV7-2
size: .
J: TRBJ2-3
D: .

DNA: TGTGCCAGCAGTAACGGACAGGGTCCTTACGAGCAGTACTTC
CDR3: CASSNGQGPYEQYF
V: TRBV6-6
size: .
J: TRBJ2-7
D: TRBD1

DNA: TGTGCCAGCAGCTTTTACTTGACAGATACGCAGTATTTT
CDR3: CASSFYLTDTQYF
V: TRBV5-6
size: .
J: TRBJ2-3
D: .

DNA: TGTGCCAGCAGATCGGGACAGGGCTCTGGAAACACCATATATTTT
CDR3: CASRSGQGSGNTIYF
V: TRBV6-5
size: .
J: TRBJ1-3
D: TRBD1

DNA: TGTGCCAGCAGTTATGGGACAGGGTTCATTGAGCAGTTCTTC
CDR3: CASSYGTGFIEQFF
V: TRBV6-5
size: .
J: TRBJ2-1
D: TRBD1

DNA: TGTGCCAGCAGTGAAACCTTTCAGGGGAGCCTTAACTATGGCTACACCTTC
CDR3: CASSETFQGSLNYGYTF
V: TRBV6-1
size: .
J: TRBJ1-2
D: .

DNA: TGCGCCAGCAGCTTGGAGCTAGCGGGACCCTACGAGCAGTACTTC
CDR3: CASSLELAGPYEQYF
V: TRBV5-1
size: .
J: TRBJ2-7
D: TRBD2

DNA: TGTGCCAGCAGTGACGGGGGAGGTTTGGCAACTAATGAAAAACTGTTTTTT
CDR3: CASSDGGGLATNEKLFF
V: TRBV2
size: .
J: TRBJ1-4
D: .

DNA: TGCGCCAGCAGCCAAGTCGGGGATGGAAACACCATATATTTT
CDR3: CASSQVGDGNTIYF
V: TRBV4-1
size: .
J: TRBJ1-3
D: .

DNA: TGTGCCAGTAGTGAAGGACTGGGAATCACTGAAGCTTTCTTT
CDR3: CASSEGLGITEAFF
V: TRBV19
size: .
J: TRBJ1-1
D: .

DNA: TGTGCCAGCAGCGCCGCCGGGGGGCTCTCTGGAAACACCATATATTTT
CDR3: CASSAAGGLSGNTIYF
V: TRBV13
size: .
J: TRBJ1-3
D: .

DNA: TGTGCCAGCAGTGAATACCTGGGAGTTGGAGAGACCCAGTACTTC
CDR3: CASSEYLGVGETQYF
V: TRBV2
size: .
J: TRBJ2-5
D: .

DNA: TGTGCCAGCAGCCCCGCAGGGGTGGCATACGAGCAGTACTTC
CDR3: CASSPAGVAYEQYF
V: TRBV7-9
size: .
J: TRBJ2-7
D: .

DNA: TGTGCCATTAGAGACCGGGACAGGGACGAAAAACTGTTTTTT
CDR3: CAIRDRDRDEKLFF
V: TRBV10-3
size: .
J: TRBJ1-4
D: TRBD1

DNA: TGCGCCAGCAGCCAAATCATATTGTCCGGAGGTGGCACAGATACGCAGTATTTT
CDR3: CASSQIILSGGGTDTQYF
V: TRBV4-1
size: .
J: TRBJ2-3
D: .

DNA: TGTGCCAGCAGAGCCTCGGCGGGTGCCGGCTACGAGCAGTACTTC
CDR3: CASRASAGAGYEQYF
V: TRBV2
size: .
J: TRBJ2-7
D: .

DNA: TGCAGCGTTGAGGGTAGCGGGGGGTGGGTAGAGACCCAGTACTTC
CDR3: CSVEGSGGWVETQYF
V: TRBV29-1
size: .
J: TRBJ2-5
D: TRBD2

DNA: TGCGCCAGCAGCCAAGGTTTGGCGGCGGATTACGAGCAGTACTTC
CDR3: CASSQGLAADYEQYF
V: TRBV4-1
size: .
J: TRBJ2-7
D: .

DNA: TGTGCCAGCAGTTACACTCTCAGGGAGGGGGAGACCCAGTACTTC
CDR3: CASSYTLREGETQYF
V: TRBV6-5
size: .
J: TRBJ2-5
D: TRBD2

DNA: TGCGCCAGCAGCCGTTTGGGACATAGGAACACTGAAGCTTTCTTT
CDR3: CASSRLGHRNTEAFF
V: TRBV5-1
size: .
J: TRBJ1-1
D: .

DNA: TGCGCCAGCGGCACGGACAGGGCTGGAAACACCATATATTTT
CDR3: CASGTDRAGNTIYF
V: TRBV5-1
size: once
J: TRBJ1-3
D: TRBD1

DNA: TGTGCCAGCTCAGGAGACAGGGTTAATGAGCAGTTCTTC
CDR3: CASSGDRVNEQFF
V: TRBV18
size: .
J: TRBJ2-1
D: TRBD1

DNA: TGCGCCAGCAGCCAAGGGGGGGGGAGCACAGATACGCAGTATTTT
CDR3: CASSQGGGSTDTQYF
V: TRBV4-1
size: .
J: TRBJ2-3
D: TRBD2

DNA: TGTGCCAGCGGGGCCACAGATACGCAGTATTTT
CDR3: CASGATDTQYF
V: TRBV28
size: .
J: TRBJ2-3
D: .

DNA: TGTGCCACCGACGGTAGGCTGGCGGGGGAAAAGAATACGCAGTATTTT
CDR3: CATDGRLAGEKNTQYF
V: TRBV27
size: once
J: TRBJ2-3
D: TRBD2

DNA: TGTGCCAGCAGTTACGGGGGACTAGCGGTGAATGAGCAGTTCTTC
CDR3: CASSYGGLAVNEQFF
V: TRBV6-6
size: .
J: TRBJ2-1
D: TRBD2

DNA: TGTGCCAGCAGTGAATCGGTAGCGGACTCCTACGAGCAGTACTTC
CDR3: CASSESVADSYEQYF
V: TRBV6-1
size: .
J: TRBJ2-7
D: .

DNA: TGCAGCGTCCCCAGGGGTGGGGAGCTGTTTTTT
CDR3: CSVPRGGELFF
V: TRBV29-1
size: .
J: TRBJ2-2
D: .

DNA: TGTGCCAGCAGTGAGCTGGTTACGGGGGTAGGGGACTATGGCTACACCTTC
CDR3: CASSELVTGVGDYGYTF
V: TRBV2
size: .
J: TRBJ1-2
D: .

DNA: TGTGCCAGCAGCATAACCACAGCCCCTAATGAAAAACTGTTTTTT
CDR3: CASSITTAPNEKLFF
V: TRBV6-5
size: .
J: TRBJ1-4
D: .

DNA: TGTGCCAGCAGCTACGGGACAGGGTCGGTCAATGAGCAGTTCTTC
CDR3: CASSYGTGSVNEQFF
V: TRBV5-8
size: once
J: TRBJ2-1
D: TRBD1

DNA: TGTGCCAGTAGTGGCGCGGGACTAGCGGTCCTCGAGCAGTACTTC
CDR3: CASSGAGLAVLEQYF
V: TRBV19
size: .
J: TRBJ2-7
D: TRBD2

DNA: TGTGCCAGCAGTGAAGCAGGGGTCCGCACAGATACGCAGTATTTT
CDR3: CASSEAGVRTDTQYF
V: TRBV6-1
size: .
J: TRBJ2-3
D: .

DNA: TGTGCCTGGAGCCGGGACAGGGACTACGAGCAGTACTTC
CDR3: CAWSRDRDYEQYF
V: TRBV30
size: .
J: TRBJ2-7
D: TRBD1

DNA: TGTGCCTGGAAAGAGGTGCGGGATTGGAGCACTGAAGCTTTCTTT
CDR3: CAWKEVRDWSTEAFF
V: TRBV30
size: once
J: TRBJ1-1
D: .

DNA: TGTGCCAGCAGTTTTGAGGGAGTGGCCTACAATGAGCAGTTCTTC
CDR3: CASSFEGVAYNEQFF
V: TRBV28
size: .
J: TRBJ2-1
D: .

DNA: TGTGCCAGCAGTGGAGGACAGGCGGGCGGCTACACCTTC
CDR3: CASSGGQAGGYTF
V: TRBV6-1
size: .
J: TRBJ1-2
D: TRBD1

DNA: TGTGCCAGCAGATTGGGACAGGTCAATCAGCCCCAGCATTTT
CDR3: CASRLGQVNQPQHF
V: TRBV28
size: .
J: TRBJ1-5
D: TRBD1

DNA: TGTGCCAGTAATAAAGGACAGGGAGCTAATGAAAAACTGTTTTTT
CDR3: CASNKGQGANEKLFF
V: TRBV10-3
size: .
J: TRBJ1-4
D: TRBD1

DNA: TGTGCCAGCAGCACCGCAGCGGGAGAGAGCACAGATACGCAGTATTTT
CDR3: CASSTAAGESTDTQYF
V: TRBV7-9
size: .
J: TRBJ2-3
D: TRBD2

DNA: TGTGCCAGCCTCAAGATCGGACAGGGACTGGATGGCTACACCTTC
CDR3: CASLKIGQGLDGYTF
V: TRBV2
size: .
J: TRBJ1-2
D: TRBD1

DNA: TGTGCCAGCAGCTATAGTTTCAATGAGCAGTTCTTC
CDR3: CASSYSFNEQFF
V: TRBV7-9
size: .
J: TRBJ2-1
D: .

DNA: TGCGCCAGCAGCTTTCTAGCGGAGCAAGAGACCCAGTACTTC
CDR3: CASSFLAEQETQYF
V: TRBV5-1
size: .
J: TRBJ2-5
D: TRBD2